The 18 T cell receptor beta chains below come from one sample, sequenced in a study of T cell responses to AZD1222 COVID-19 vaccine (dated by TCRdb to about 2021). The library was prepared using the immunoSEQ multiplex PCR assay. Here the immuneACCESS table is served through TCRdb, limited to in-frame sequences with V and J called. Missing clones are a known gap in these copies; in checked studies unresolved V genes cover under half, and the rest lacks a known reason. The sample table contains about 140,000 clones; only one count was recorded for 85% to 95% of them. Roughly 9% of the sample is held by the ten biggest clonotypes. The time point tag for this specimen amounts to: baseline before first vaccination. This material consisted of peripheral blood, taken on day 0 of AZD1222 vaccination. These receptors all stem from an adult in good health.

The chain has TRBV30 and TRBJ2-5, with D perhaps matching TRBD1 or TRBD2 (5 bases each). The CDR3 has 15 amino acids. Trimming stripped 3 bases from V and 7 bases from J, with 21 bases between. Looked up from germline, CDR1 is GTSNPN and CDR2 is SVGIG (reference sequence). This CDR3 is CAWREGYNPSGTQYF. The CDR3 DNA sequence: TGTGCCTGGAGAGAGGGGTATAACCCATCGGGGACCCAGTACTTC.

The chain joins TRBV14 to TRBJ2-1, with D uncertain. The V end was cut by 0 bases, the J end by 3 bases, with 18 bases between. Germline assignment: CDR1 SGHDN and CDR2 FVKESK. The CDR3 is 18 amino acids. CDR3: CASSQDLGFFKLYNEQFF. The CDR3 coding sequence is TGTGCCAGCAGCCAAGATTTGGGGTTCTTCAAACTCTACAATGAGCAGTTCTTC.

The chain links TRBV19 to TRBJ2-2, with 10 bases that match TRBD2. The CDR3 has 18 residues. Germline V gives CDR1 LNHDA, CDR2 SQIVND (reference sequence). Trimming at V came to 3 bases and at J to 3 bases, leaving 10 bases not matched to a gene. In DNA, the CDR3 is TGTGCCAGTAGTATGGTGGGGCTAGCGGGGGCCGACACCGGGGAGCTGTTTTTT. Translating gives CASSMVGLAGADTGELFF.

The sample holds one count of this clone. The CDR3, as DNA: TGTGCCACCAAACCTAGGGGGGGCGATTACAATGAGCAGTTCTTC. Translation: CATKPRGGDYNEQFF. The V call is TRBV15, the J call TRBJ2-1; D might be TRBD2 (7 bases). Looked up from germline, CDR1 is LNHNV and CDR2 is YYDKDF (reference sequence). V lost 7 bases to trimming and J lost 4 bases, with 17 bases between them. There are 15 residues in the CDR3.

The CDR3 spells CASSLGRYEKLFF. CDR3 in DNA: TGTGCCAGCAGTTTGGGCAGATATGAAAAACTGTTTTTT. V usage is TRBV12-3 or TRBV12-4 and J usage is TRBJ1-4; D is unclear. The CDR3 loop spans 13 amino acids. V was cut by 3 bases and J by 6 bases, with 8 bases left in between.

V and J are TRBV11-2 and TRBJ1-5; maybe TRBD1 (6 bases). This CDR3 spans 14 amino acids. The ends were cut back, 5 bases at V and 1 base at J, with 9 bases in the middle. Germline CDR1 SGHAT, CDR2 FQNNGV. The CDR3 DNA is TGTGCCAGCAGCCGGGGGGGCAGCAATCAGCCCCAGCATTTT. Its protein product is CASSRGGSNQPQHF. Based on the CDR3 plus reference TRBV11-2 and TRBJ1-5, the full variable domain is EAGVAQSPRYKIIEKRQSVAFWCNPISGHATLYWYQQILGQGPKLLIQFQNNGVVDDSQLPKDRFSAERLKGVDSTLKIQPAKLEDSAVYLCASSRGGSNQPQHFGDGTRLSIL.

CDR3 DNA: TGTGCCAGCGGCCTCGGGGGGTACACTGAAGCTTTCTTT. This translates into CASGLGGYTEAFF. The chain combines TRBV12-3 or TRBV12-4 with TRBJ1-1, with a tentative D call TRBD1 (5 bases). The CDR3 length is 13 residues. Deletions cut 8 bases from V and 3 bases from J, with 13 bases between.

The V and J genes are TRBV6-6 and TRBJ1-2, with a possible D match to TRBD1 (6 bases). The germline CDR1 and CDR2 sequences are MNHNY and SVGAGI (reference sequence). The CDR3 is 12 residues long. V gave up 6 bases and J gave up 8 bases, with 13 bases separating them. The CDR3 reads CASRYRAGGYTF. Written as DNA, the CDR3 is TGTGCCAGCAGGTACAGGGCGGGAGGCTACACCTTC.

The rearrangement uses TRBV3-1 (or the pseudogene TRBV3-2) and TRBJ1-2, with unresolved D. Germline lookup yields CDR1 LGHDT and CDR2 YNNKEL (reference sequence). The CDR3 is 13 residues long. V was cut by 7 bases and J by 4 bases, with 13 bases left in between. The CDR3 is CASTPERFYGYTF. For the CDR3, the DNA is TGTGCCAGCACCCCTGAGCGGTTCTATGGCTACACCTTC.

The chain recombines TRBV27 with TRBJ2-2; D is uncertain. V lost 5 bases and J 5 bases, leaving 18 bases between the germline ends. The germline V gene encodes CDR1 MNHEY and CDR2 SMNVEV (reference sequence). There are 16 residues in the CDR3. The CDR3 DNA reads as TGTGCCAGCAGTCCCAAGCCCCCGTTAATTACCGGGGAGCTGTTTTTT. This translates into CASSPKPPLITGELFF.

This rearrangement joins TRBV4-1 to TRBJ2-3; the D gene is possibly TRBD2 (6 bases). Germline assignment: CDR1 MGHRA and CDR2 YSYEKL. Trimming shortened V by 0 bases and J by 4 bases, and 11 bases separated the two germline ends. The CDR3 runs to 15 residues. CDR3 nucleotide sequence: TGCGCCAGCAGCCAAGATCGGGGAGGCGCAGATACGCAGTATTTT. Encoded protein: CASSQDRGGADTQYF.

The chain couples TRBV4-2 to TRBJ2-7; 11 bases align to TRBD1. The CDR3 extends over 15 amino acids. Germline CDR1 and CDR2: LGHNA and YNFKEQ. Losses at the gene ends were 4 bases for V and 2 bases for J; bases not matched to a gene: 4. CDR3 sequence: CASSPPGQGAYEQYF. CDR3 bases: TGTGCCAGCAGCCCCCCGGGACAGGGGGCCTACGAGCAGTACTTC.

This chain connects TRBV18 to TRBJ2-2, with D possibly matching TRBD1 (6 bases). V was cut by 6 bases and J by 3 bases, with 14 bases left in between. This CDR3 region has 15 residues. From germline, CDR1 is KGHSH and CDR2 LQKENI. The CDR3 bases are TGTGCCAGCTCGCGAGACAGGACGGACACCGGGGAGCTGTTTTTT. It yields the protein CASSRDRTDTGELFF.

J is TRBJ1-4 and V is TRBV12-3 or TRBV12-4, with D hard to call. The CDR3 covers 11 residues. The V end was cut by 3 bases, the J end by 6 bases, with 2 bases between. The CDR3 loop is CASSLDEKLFF. DNA for the CDR3: TGTGCCAGCAGTTTGGATGAAAAACTGTTTTTT.

V usage is TRBV28 and J usage is TRBJ1-1, with a possible D match to TRBD1 (5 bases). Trimming took off 3 bases at V and 5 bases at J, with 10 bases between the two ends. This CDR3 has 13 amino acids. CDR1 is MDHEN, CDR2 SYDVKM, per germline. CDR3 protein: CASSFRVRTEAFF. The CDR3 DNA reads TGTGCCAGCAGTTTCAGGGTCCGGACTGAAGCTTTCTTT.

The chain recombines TRBV9 with TRBJ1-1; D is unclear. Trimming shortened V by 0 bases and J by 11 bases, and 20 bases separated the two germline ends. Germline V CDR1 and CDR2: SGDLS, YYNGEE. The CDR3 has 15 amino acids. DNA for the CDR3: TGTGCCAGCAGCGTAGCCGACACAGTGGGTGTGGGGGCTTTCTTT. Its translation: CASSVADTVGVGAFF.

The chain recombines TRBV4-2 with TRBJ1-5; 8 nucleotides align to TRBD1. CDR1 is LGHNA and CDR2 is YNFKEQ in the germline V gene. The CDR3 is 17 residues long. V lost 4 bases to trimming and J lost 7 bases; unmatched junction nucleotides: 15. DNA of the CDR3: TGTGCCAGCAGCCGGGAACCAGGACAGGGTCCAAGACAGCCCCAGCATTTT. Translated: CASSREPGQGPRQPQHF.

This clone was recorded once. The chain links TRBV24-1 to TRBJ2-7; D remains unclear. The CDR3 runs 9 residues. The germline V gene encodes CDR1 KGHDR and CDR2 SFDVKD. V dropped 10 bases and J dropped 4 bases, with 4 bases sitting between them. The CDR3 nucleotides read TGTGCCACTACGTACGAGCAGTACTTC. Its protein product is CATTYEQYF.